This T cell receptor beta chain was retrieved from a study of blood T cell repertoires in COVID-19. Study-level background: Whether acute or convalescent, the COVID-19 samples came from the United States, Italy and Spain. PBMCs, B-cell-depleted T cells, or T cells provided the cDNA or gDNA that made up the material.

The CDR3 loop spans 11 amino acids. The V end was cut by 8 bases, the J end by 7 bases, with 11 bases between. Germline CDR1 is DFQATT and CDR2 is SNEGSKA (reference sequence). In the original analysis: Estimates of nucleated cell counts were drawn from the amplification of reference gene primers. The data were produced by immunoSEQ multiplex PCR, yet TCRdb's version contains in-frame clones alone and is incomplete. V and J calls and clone size are given by that table; D and trimming were obtained from the DNA. The sample consists of fewer than 350,000 clones, about 76% of them appearing once. Sequences were obtained from peripheral blood. This chain links TRBV20-1 with TRBJ1-4; perhaps TRBD1 as D (5 bases). The receptor's source is a woman in her sixties with active or convalescent COVID-19. In nucleotides, the CDR3 is TGCAGTCAGAGACAGCTTGAAAAACTGTTTTTT. This encodes CSQRQLEKLFF.